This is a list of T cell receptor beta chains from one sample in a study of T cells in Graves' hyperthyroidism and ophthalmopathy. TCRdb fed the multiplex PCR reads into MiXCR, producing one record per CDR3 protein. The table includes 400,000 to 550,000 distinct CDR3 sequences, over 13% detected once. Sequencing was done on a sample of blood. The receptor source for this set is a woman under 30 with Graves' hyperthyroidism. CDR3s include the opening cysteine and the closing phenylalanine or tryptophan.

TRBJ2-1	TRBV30	CAWRVAGASPYNEQFF
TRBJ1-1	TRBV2	CASSVTHRSDTEAFF
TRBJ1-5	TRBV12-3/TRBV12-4	CASSLSYGSQPQHF
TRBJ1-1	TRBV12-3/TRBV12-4	CASKYSEHLNAFF
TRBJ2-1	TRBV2	CARGTSSYNEQFF
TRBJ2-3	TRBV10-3	CAIKTDGQGAATDTQYF
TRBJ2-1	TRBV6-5	CASSYSPAGITYNEQFF
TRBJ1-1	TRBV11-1	CASRFTGGNTEAFF
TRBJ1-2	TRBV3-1	CASSQPGYGDYGYTF
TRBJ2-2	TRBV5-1	CASSLGTARYTGELFF
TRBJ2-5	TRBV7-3	CASSRDRSTQYF
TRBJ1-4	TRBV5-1	CASSLGGRINEKLFF
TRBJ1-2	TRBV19	CASNPNGSPIYGYTF
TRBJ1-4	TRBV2	CASRDSSATNEKLFF
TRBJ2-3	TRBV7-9	CASSLWVSGLGGDTQYF
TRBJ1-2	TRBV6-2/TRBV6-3	CASRDYYGYTF
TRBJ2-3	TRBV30	CAWSVSRGRSDTQYF
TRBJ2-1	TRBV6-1	CASSSSGSCNEQFF
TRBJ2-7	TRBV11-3	CASSLDSGEQYF
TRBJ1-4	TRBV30	CAWSTRSRAGGNEKLFF
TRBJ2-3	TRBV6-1	CASSEVPGGGRGTDTQYF
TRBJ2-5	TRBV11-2	CASSDGTGEAETQYF
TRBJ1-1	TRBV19	CASSIAGGGWTEAFF
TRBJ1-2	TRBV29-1	CSVRVGYGYTF
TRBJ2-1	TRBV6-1	CASQTGSNYNEQFF
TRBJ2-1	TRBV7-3	CASSLKARESTYNEQFF
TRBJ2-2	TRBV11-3	CASSFTSSGSYTGELFF
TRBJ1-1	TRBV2	CASTTGGVTEAFF
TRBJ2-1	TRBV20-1	CSARAPYSYNEQFF
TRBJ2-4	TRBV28	CASSLMAGEDIQYF
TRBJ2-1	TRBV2	CASSPGGRLEFF
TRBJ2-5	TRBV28	CASRGQGIVETQYF